The next 19 T cell receptor beta chains were all read from a single sample in a study of blood T cell repertoires in COVID-19. Method: immunoSEQ multiplex PCR; TCRdb's copy keeps in-frame clones and lacks some. The table records 180,000 or so clones, 86% of them present only once. The sequenced sample was peripheral blood. All receptors derive from a man aged 18 to 29 with acute or convalescent COVID-19.

This chain joins TRBV7-9 and TRBJ1-4, with 8 bases aligning to TRBD1. Per the germline V gene, CDR1 is SEHNR and CDR2 is FQNEAQ (reference sequence). The length of the CDR3 is 15 residues. Losses at the gene ends were 6 bases for V and 4 bases for J; bases not matched to a gene: 7. The CDR3 is CASSFRDRSNEKLFF. In nucleotides, the CDR3 is TGTGCCAGCAGTTTCCGGGACAGGAGTAATGAAAAACTGTTTTTT.

The genes are TRBV6-5 and TRBJ2-2, with 8 bases matching TRBD2. Germline-derived CDR1 and CDR2 are MNHEY and SVGAGI. Trimming at V came to 8 bases and at J to 3 bases, leaving 8 bases not matched to a gene. CDR3 length: 15 residues. The CDR3 spells CASSPAGGYTGELFF. Here the CDR3 DNA reads TGTGCCAGCTCCCCGGCGGGGGGCTACACCGGGGAGCTGTTTTTT.

The CDR3 sequence: CASSERTGWETQYF. The CDR3 coding sequence is TGTGCCAGCAGTGAAAGGACAGGATGGGAGACCCAGTACTTC. J is TRBJ2-5 and V is TRBV6-1, with 7 positions matching TRBD1. CDR3 length: 14 amino acids. Germline V gives CDR1 MNHNS, CDR2 SASEGT. V gave up 2 bases and J gave up 5 bases; unmatched junction bases: 5.

The V and J genes are TRBV28 and TRBJ1-4; 9 nucleotides match TRBD1. With V trimmed by 4 bases and J by 8 bases, 5 bases remained unmatched. The germline gives CDR1 MDHEN, CDR2 SYDVKM. The length of the CDR3 is 14 residues. The CDR3 loop is CASSSTGGREKLFF. Here the CDR3 DNA reads TGTGCCAGCAGTTCGACAGGGGGGCGAGAAAAACTGTTTTTT.

The chain combines TRBV29-1 with TRBJ1-1; the D gene is possibly TRBD1 (6 bases). Germline V gene lookup returns CDR1 SQVTM and CDR2 ANQGSEA. The CDR3 loop spans 14 amino acids. V was pared by 0 bases and J by 4 bases, with 12 bases between. CDR3 protein: CSVEDGGGGTEAFF. The CDR3 DNA reads as TGCAGCGTTGAAGACGGGGGAGGGGGCACTGAAGCTTTCTTT.

The chain carries TRBV5-1 and TRBJ1-6; D call uncertain. The V gene's germline CDR1 is SGHRS and CDR2 YFSETQ. CDR3 size: 17 residues. V dropped 2 bases and J dropped 9 bases, with 21 bases sitting between them. CDR3 coding DNA: TGCGCCAGCAGCTTTAGACCGGGTCACAAACCGGGTTCACCCCTCCACTTT. Translation gives CASSFRPGHKPGSPLHF.

The CDR3 sequence: CASSPQGGGAHEQFF. The CDR3 DNA reads as TGTGCCAGCAGCCCCCAGGGCGGGGGGGCTCATGAGCAGTTCTTC. The chain links TRBV7-3 to TRBJ2-1; 9 nucleotides align to TRBD2. V shed 5 bases and J 8 bases; nucleotides not matched to a gene: 10. Per germline, CDR1 SGHTA and CDR2 FQGTGA. The CDR3 length is 15 residues.

The chain employs TRBV14 and TRBJ2-3; 9 bases fit TRBD2. Germline trimming cut 0 bases from V and 2 bases from J; bases unmatched to any gene: 9. This CDR3 region has 18 residues. CDR1 is SGHDN and CDR2 is FVKESK in the germline V gene. The CDR3 DNA is TGTGCCAGCAGCCAAGATCTTGTTCTAGCGGGGTCCACAGATACGCAGTATTTT. Translating gives CASSQDLVLAGSTDTQYF.

This clone was picked up one time. The gene calls are TRBV28 and TRBJ1-6, with unresolved D. V lost 7 bases, J lost 6 bases, and 13 bases lay in between. The CDR3 sequence is 14 residues long. From germline, CDR1 is MDHEN and CDR2 SYDVKM. The CDR3 DNA follows: TGTGCCAGCACTCGGACCGAGGGTAATTCACCCCTCCACTTT. Amino acids: CASTRTEGNSPLHF. The complete variable domain, with remaining parts taken from reference TRBV28 and TRBJ1-6, reads DVKVTQSSRYLVKRTGEKVFLECVQDMDHENMFWYRQDPGLGLRLIYFSYDVKMKEKGDIPEGYSVSREKKERFSLILESASTNQTSMYLCASTRTEGNSPLHFGNGTRLTVT.

This chain links TRBV11-2 with TRBJ1-6, with TRBD1 as a possible D gene (5 bases). The ends were cut back, 1 base at V and 10 bases at J, with 8 bases in the middle. Looked up from germline, CDR1 is SGHAT and CDR2 is FQNNGV. The CDR3 consists of 13 residues. In DNA form, the CDR3 reads TGTGCCAGCAGCTTAGTGGGGGGATCACCCCTCCACTTT. Protein product: CASSLVGGSPLHF.

This sequence joins TRBV11-2 and TRBJ1-5; possible D gene TRBD1, 5 bases. The CDR3 consists of 15 residues. From germline, CDR1 is SGHAT and CDR2 FQNNGV. Trimming took off 1 base at V and 7 bases at J, with 14 bases between the two ends. The CDR3 loop reads CASSLGQGLGQPQHF. The CDR3 nucleotides are TGTGCCAGCAGCTTAGGTCAGGGACTCGGGCAGCCCCAGCATTTT.

This clone was picked up a small number of times. The chain has TRBV27 and TRBJ2-6; D gene unclear. The germline V and J ends were trimmed by 1 base and 0 bases, with 16 bases remaining between them. The CDR3 has 19 amino acids. Germline loops: CDR1 MNHEY, CDR2 SMNVEV (reference sequence). The CDR3 spells CASSLYLQTRSSGANVLTF. As DNA, the CDR3 is TGTGCCAGCAGTTTATACTTGCAGACTCGCAGCTCTGGGGCCAACGTCCTGACTTTC.

This chain connects TRBV6-5 to TRBJ1-2; 7 bases align to TRBD1. The CDR3 has 15 residues. Losses at the gene ends were 2 bases for V and 4 bases for J; bases not matched to a gene: 7. Germline V gene lookup returns CDR1 MNHEY and CDR2 SVGAGI. Written as DNA, the CDR3 is TGTGCCAGCAGTTACGGATCGCGGGACAGCTATGGCTACACCTTC. This gives the protein CASSYGSRDSYGYTF.

CDR3 bases: TGTGCCAGCAGTGCGGGAGGGTCCGGGAACACTGAAGCTTTCTTT. This gives the protein CASSAGGSGNTEAFF. The chain employs TRBV2 and TRBJ1-1; D ambiguous. With 4 bases removed from V and 1 base from J, the gap between germline ends came to 13 bases. The germline V gene has CDR1 SNHLY and CDR2 FYNNEI. The CDR3 has 15 residues.

This chain joins TRBV4-1 and TRBJ2-5; D remains ambiguous. Germline lookup yields CDR1 MGHRA and CDR2 YSYEKL. V was cut by 0 bases and J by 0 bases, with 14 bases left in between. This CDR3 has 17 amino acids. CDR3 sequence: CASSQDPPTEYQETQYF. For the CDR3, the DNA is TGCGCCAGCAGCCAAGATCCGCCCACAGAGTACCAAGAGACCCAGTACTTC.

This chain links TRBV25-1 with TRBJ1-5; D is perhaps TRBD1 (6 bases). The V gene's germline CDR1 is MGHDK and CDR2 SYGVNS. V was pared by 8 bases and J by 0 bases, with 17 bases between. This CDR3 region has 16 residues. CDR3 protein: CASQRTARYSNQPQHF. The CDR3 DNA follows: TGTGCCAGCCAAAGGACAGCTAGGTATAGCAATCAGCCCCAGCATTTT.

The chain carries TRBV30 and TRBJ1-4; 10 positions agree with TRBD1. The CDR3 sequence is 17 residues long. Germline V gene data show CDR1 as GTSNPN and CDR2 as SVGIG (reference sequence). V lost 2 bases, J lost 8 bases, and 14 bases stayed unmatched. CDR3: CAWSTGTGARLGEKLFF. The CDR3, as DNA: TGTGCCTGGAGTACAGGGACAGGGGCCCGCCTGGGGGAAAAACTGTTTTTT.

J is TRBJ1-3 and V is TRBV5-1, with 9 bases lining up with TRBD1. The germline V gene encodes CDR1 SGHRS and CDR2 YFSETQ. V shed 4 bases, J shed 0 bases, and the junction held 8 bases outside the gene matches. This CDR3 is 17 amino acids long. The CDR3 sequence is CASSPSGTGNSGNTIYF. The CDR3 DNA is TGCGCCAGCAGCCCCTCCGGGACAGGGAACTCTGGAAACACCATATATTTT.

This clone occurred once. V and J are TRBV27 and TRBJ1-1; weak D call: TRBD1 (6 bases). This CDR3 comprises 16 residues. Between the trimmed V and J ends, which lost 0 bases and 0 bases, there was a span of 11 bases. CDR1 and CDR2 (germline): MNHEY, SMNVEV (reference sequence). This CDR3 is CASSLSGHFMNTEAFF. The DNA of the CDR3 is TGTGCCAGCAGTTTATCGGGACACTTCATGAACACTGAAGCTTTCTTT.